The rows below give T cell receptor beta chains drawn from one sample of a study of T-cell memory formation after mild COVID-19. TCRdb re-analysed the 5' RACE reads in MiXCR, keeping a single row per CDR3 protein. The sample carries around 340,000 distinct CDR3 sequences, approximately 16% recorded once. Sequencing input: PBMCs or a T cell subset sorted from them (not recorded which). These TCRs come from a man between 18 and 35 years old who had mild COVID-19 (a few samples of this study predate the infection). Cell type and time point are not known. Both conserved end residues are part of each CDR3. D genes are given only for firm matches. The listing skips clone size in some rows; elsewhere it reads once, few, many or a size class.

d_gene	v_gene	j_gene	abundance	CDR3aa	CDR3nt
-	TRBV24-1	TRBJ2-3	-	CATSNGGGTDTQYF	TGTGCCACCAGTAACGGGGGCGGCACAGATACGCAGTATTTT
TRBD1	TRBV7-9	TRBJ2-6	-	CASSLSPGQLSGANVLTF	TGTGCCAGCAGCTTGTCGCCGGGACAGCTATCTGGGGCCAACGTCCTGACTTTC
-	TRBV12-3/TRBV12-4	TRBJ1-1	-	CASSDLVQGRTEAFF	TGTGCCAGCAGTGATTTGGTGCAGGGACGTACTGAAGCTTTCTTT
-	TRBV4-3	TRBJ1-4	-	CASSLNPGTRGEKLFF	TGCGCCAGCAGCCTAAACCCCGGGACACGAGGTGAAAAACTGTTTTTT
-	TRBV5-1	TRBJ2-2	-	CASSPPEGGDANTGELFF	TGCGCCAGCAGCCCTCCCGAGGGCGGAGACGCGAACACCGGGGAGCTGTTTTTT
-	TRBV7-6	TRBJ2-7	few	CASNPGIEEEQYF	TGTGCCAGCAACCCGGGGATCGAAGAAGAGCAGTACTTC
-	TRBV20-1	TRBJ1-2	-	CSARVKIPSADGYTF	TGCAGTGCTAGAGTTAAGATTCCATCCGCCGATGGCTACACCTTC
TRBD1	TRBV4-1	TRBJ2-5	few	CASSQDAGQGRETQYF	TGCGCCAGCAGCCAAGATGCGGGACAGGGGAGGGAGACCCAGTACTTC
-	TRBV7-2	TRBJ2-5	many	CASSIRGGETQYF	TGTGCCAGCAGCATAAGGGGTGGAGAGACCCAGTACTTC
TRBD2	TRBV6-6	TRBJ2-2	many	CASSYLFGQMSGGASNGELFF	TGTGCCAGCAGTTACTTGTTCGGACAGATGAGCGGGGGGGCCTCGAACGGGGAGCTGTTTTTT
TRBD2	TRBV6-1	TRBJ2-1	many	CASSDGAGDYNEQFF	TGTGCCAGCAGTGACGGGGCGGGGGACTACAATGAGCAGTTCTTC
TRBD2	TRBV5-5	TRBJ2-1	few	CASSLLQRGSYNEQFF	TGTGCCAGCAGCTTGTTACAGCGGGGCTCCTACAATGAGCAGTTCTTC
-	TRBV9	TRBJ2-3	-	CASSVAPPDGGQDTQYF	TGTGCCAGCAGCGTAGCTCCTCCGGACGGTGGCCAAGATACGCAGTATTTT
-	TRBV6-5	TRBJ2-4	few	CASSSRGLAKNIQYF	TGTGCCAGCAGTTCCCGGGGCCTAGCCAAAAACATTCAGTACTTC
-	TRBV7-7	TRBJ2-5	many	CASSPTSTGETQYF	TGTGCCAGCAGCCCTACTAGCACTGGAGAGACCCAGTACTTC
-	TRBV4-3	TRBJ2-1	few	CASSQGVDFDIHNEQFF	TGCGCCAGCAGCCAAGGGGTAGACTTCGATATACACAATGAGCAGTTCTTC
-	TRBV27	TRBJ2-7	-	CASSLNRDSQPGGQQYF	TGTGCCAGCAGTTTGAATCGGGACTCTCAACCCGGTGGGCAGCAGTACTTC
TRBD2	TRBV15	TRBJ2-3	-	CATSRDQGGTDTQYF	TGTGCCACCAGCAGAGATCAGGGAGGGACAGATACGCAGTATTTT
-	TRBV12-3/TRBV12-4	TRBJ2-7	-	CASSFGRGNEQYF	TGTGCCAGCAGTTTCGGTAGGGGTAACGAGCAGTACTTC
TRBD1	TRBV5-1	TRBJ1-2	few	CASSYGQGYGYTF	TGCGCCAGCAGCTATGGACAGGGTTATGGCTACACCTTC
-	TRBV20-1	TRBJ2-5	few	CSARVGPQETQYF	TGCAGTGCTAGAGTCGGGCCTCAAGAGACCCAGTACTTC
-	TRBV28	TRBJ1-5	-	CANSPGPSRPQHF	TGTGCCAACTCCCCCGGGCCGTCGCGGCCCCAGCATTTT
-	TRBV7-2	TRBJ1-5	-	CASSPGLIDQPQHF	TGTGCCAGCAGCCCCGGCTTGATTGATCAGCCCCAGCATTTT
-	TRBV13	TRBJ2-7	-	CASSSWQASPYEQYF	TGTGCCAGCAGCTCCTGGCAGGCCTCCCCCTACGAGCAGTACTTC
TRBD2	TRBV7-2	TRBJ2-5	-	CASSLARGSGETQYF	TGTGCCAGCAGCTTAGCGCGAGGTAGCGGGGAGACCCAGTACTTC
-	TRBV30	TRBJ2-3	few	CAWRWSTDTQYF	TGTGCCTGGAGGTGGAGCACAGATACGCAGTATTTT